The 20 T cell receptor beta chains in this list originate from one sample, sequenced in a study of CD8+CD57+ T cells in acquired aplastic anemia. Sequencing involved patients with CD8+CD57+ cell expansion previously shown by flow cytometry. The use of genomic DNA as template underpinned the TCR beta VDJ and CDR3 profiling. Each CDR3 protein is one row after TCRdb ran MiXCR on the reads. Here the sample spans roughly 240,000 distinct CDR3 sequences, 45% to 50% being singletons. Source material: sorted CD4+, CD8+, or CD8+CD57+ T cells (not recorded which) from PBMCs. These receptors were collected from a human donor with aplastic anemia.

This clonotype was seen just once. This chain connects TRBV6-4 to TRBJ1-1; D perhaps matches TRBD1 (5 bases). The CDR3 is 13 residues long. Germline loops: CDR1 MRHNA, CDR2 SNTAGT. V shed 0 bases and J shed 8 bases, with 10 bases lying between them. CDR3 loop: CASSDSDTLEAFF. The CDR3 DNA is TGTGCCAGCAGTGACTCGGACACGTTAGAAGCTTTCTTT.

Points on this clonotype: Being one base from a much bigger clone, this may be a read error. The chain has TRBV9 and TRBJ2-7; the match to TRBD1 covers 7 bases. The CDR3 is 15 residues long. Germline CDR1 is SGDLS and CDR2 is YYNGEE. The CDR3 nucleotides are TGTGCCGGCAGCCCCTCGGACAGGCAATCCTACGAGCAGTACTTC. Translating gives CAGSPSDRQSYEQYF.

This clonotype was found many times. CDR3 in DNA: TGTGCCAGCAGCGTAGTTCGGGCTAGCGGGGAAGAGACCCAGTACTTC. It encodes CASSVVRASGEETQYF. The V and J genes are TRBV9 and TRBJ2-5; TRBD2 matches at 9 bases. This CDR3 is 16 amino acids long. With 0 bases clipped from V and 3 bases from J, the junction kept 6 bases outside the gene matches. Germline CDR1 SGDLS, CDR2 YYNGEE.

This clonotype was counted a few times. DNA for the CDR3: TGCGCCAGCAGCTTGGACGGGATTAGCTCCTACGAGCAGTACTTC. Translating gives CASSLDGISSYEQYF. V is TRBV5-1 and J is TRBJ2-7; D is perhaps TRBD2 (5 bases). There are 15 residues in the CDR3. Trimming pared 0 bases from V and 0 bases from J, leaving 10 bases between. Per the germline V gene, CDR1 is SGHRS and CDR2 is YFSETQ.

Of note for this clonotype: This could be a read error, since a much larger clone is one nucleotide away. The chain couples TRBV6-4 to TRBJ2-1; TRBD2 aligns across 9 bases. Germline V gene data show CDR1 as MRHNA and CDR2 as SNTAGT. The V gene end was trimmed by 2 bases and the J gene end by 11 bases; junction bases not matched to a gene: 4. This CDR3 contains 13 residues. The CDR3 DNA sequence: TGTGCCAGCAGTGACCTAGCGGGATATAAGCAGTTCTTC. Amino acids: CASSDLAGYKQFF.

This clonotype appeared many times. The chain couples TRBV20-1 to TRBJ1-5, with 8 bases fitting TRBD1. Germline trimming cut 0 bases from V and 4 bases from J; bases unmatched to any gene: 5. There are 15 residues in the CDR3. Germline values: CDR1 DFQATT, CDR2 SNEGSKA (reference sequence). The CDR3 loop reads CSARDNRGGNQPQHF. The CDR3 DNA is TGCAGTGCTAGAGATAACAGGGGGGGAAATCAGCCCCAGCATTTT.

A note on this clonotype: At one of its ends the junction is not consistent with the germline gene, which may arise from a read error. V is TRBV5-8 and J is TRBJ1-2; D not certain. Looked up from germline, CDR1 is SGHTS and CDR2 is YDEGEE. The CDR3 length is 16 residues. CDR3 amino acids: CASSAGYLRDNYGYTF. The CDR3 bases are TGCGCCAGCAGTGCAGGCTATCTTCGAGATAACTATGGCTACACCTTC.

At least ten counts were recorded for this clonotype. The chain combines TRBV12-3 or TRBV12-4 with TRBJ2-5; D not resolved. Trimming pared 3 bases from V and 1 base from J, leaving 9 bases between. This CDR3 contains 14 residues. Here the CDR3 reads CASSFLTVQETQYF. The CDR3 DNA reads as TGTGCCAGCAGTTTTCTAACAGTCCAAGAGACCCAGTACTTC.

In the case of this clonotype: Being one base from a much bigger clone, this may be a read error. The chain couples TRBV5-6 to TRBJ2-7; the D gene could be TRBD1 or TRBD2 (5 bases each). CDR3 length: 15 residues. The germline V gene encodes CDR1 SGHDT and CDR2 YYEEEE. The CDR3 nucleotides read TGTACCAGCAGCTTTTTTGGGACGCCCTCCTACGAGCAGTACTTC. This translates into CTSSFFGTPSYEQYF.

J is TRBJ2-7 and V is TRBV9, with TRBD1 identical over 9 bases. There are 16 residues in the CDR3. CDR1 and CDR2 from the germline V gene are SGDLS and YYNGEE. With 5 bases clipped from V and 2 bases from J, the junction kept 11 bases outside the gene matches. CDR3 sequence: CASRRLTGQGTYEQYF. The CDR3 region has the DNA TGTGCCAGCAGACGTCTAACGGGACAGGGCACCTACGAGCAGTACTTC.

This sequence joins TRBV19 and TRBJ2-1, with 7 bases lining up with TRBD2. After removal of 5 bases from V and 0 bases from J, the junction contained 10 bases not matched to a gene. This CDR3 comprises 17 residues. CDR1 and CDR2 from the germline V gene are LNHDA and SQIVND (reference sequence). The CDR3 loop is CASSGSAGLSSYNEQFF. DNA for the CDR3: TGTGCCAGTAGTGGAAGTGCGGGACTAAGCTCCTACAATGAGCAGTTCTTC.

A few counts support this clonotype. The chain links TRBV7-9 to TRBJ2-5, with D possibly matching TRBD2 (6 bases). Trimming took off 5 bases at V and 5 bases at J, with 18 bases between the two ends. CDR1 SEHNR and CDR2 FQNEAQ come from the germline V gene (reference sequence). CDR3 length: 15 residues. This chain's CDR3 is CASSDIQGLAETQYF. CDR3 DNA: TGTGCCAGCAGCGATATCCAGGGACTCGCGGAGACCCAGTACTTC.

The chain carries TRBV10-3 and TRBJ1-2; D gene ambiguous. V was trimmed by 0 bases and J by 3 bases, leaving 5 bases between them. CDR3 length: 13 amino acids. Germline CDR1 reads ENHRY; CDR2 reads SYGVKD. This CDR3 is CAISESQDYGYTF. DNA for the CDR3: TGTGCCATCAGTGAGTCCCAGGACTATGGCTACACCTTC.

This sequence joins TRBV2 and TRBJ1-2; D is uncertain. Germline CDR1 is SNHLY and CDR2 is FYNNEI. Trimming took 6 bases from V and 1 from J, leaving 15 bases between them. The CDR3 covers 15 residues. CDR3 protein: CASREREGSNYGYTF. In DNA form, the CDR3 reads TGTGCCAGCAGGGAACGGGAAGGCAGTAACTATGGCTACACCTTC.

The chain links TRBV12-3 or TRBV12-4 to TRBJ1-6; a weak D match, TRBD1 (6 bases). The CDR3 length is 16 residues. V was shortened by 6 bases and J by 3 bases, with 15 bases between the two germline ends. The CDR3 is CASRRSGVNYNSPLHF. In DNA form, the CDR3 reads TGTGCCAGCAGGAGATCAGGGGTTAACTATAATTCACCCCTCCACTTT.

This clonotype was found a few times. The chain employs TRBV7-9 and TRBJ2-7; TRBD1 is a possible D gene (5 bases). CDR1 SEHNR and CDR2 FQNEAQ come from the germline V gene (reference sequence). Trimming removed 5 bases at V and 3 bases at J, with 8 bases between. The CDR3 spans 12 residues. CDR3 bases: TGTGCCAGCAGCATAGACAGCTACGAGCAGTACGTC. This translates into CASSIDSYEQYV.

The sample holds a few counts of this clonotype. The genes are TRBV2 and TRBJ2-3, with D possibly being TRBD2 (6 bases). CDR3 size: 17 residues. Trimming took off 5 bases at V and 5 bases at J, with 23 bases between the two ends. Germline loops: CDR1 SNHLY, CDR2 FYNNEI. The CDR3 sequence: CASSLSWRGPGQDTQYF. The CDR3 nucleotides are TGTGCCAGCAGTTTATCGTGGAGGGGCCCCGGACAAGATACGCAGTATTTT.

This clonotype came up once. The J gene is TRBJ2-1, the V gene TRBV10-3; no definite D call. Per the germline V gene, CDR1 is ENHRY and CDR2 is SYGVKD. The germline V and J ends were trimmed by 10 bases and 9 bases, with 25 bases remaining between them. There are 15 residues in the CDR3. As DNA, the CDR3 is TGTGCCACCCTTACTCGAGACTCCCATCCGGTTGAGCAGTTCTTC. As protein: CATLTRDSHPVEQFF.

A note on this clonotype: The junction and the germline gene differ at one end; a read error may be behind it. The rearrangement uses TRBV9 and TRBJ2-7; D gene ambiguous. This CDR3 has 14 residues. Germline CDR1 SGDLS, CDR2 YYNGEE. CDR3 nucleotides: TGCGCCAGCAGCGTAGCCCCGGAGACCTACGAGCAGTACTTC. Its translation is CASSVAPETYEQYF.

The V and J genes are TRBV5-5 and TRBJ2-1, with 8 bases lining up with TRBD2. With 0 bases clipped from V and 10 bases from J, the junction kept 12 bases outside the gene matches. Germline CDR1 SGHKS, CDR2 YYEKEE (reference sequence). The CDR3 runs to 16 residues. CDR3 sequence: CASSLELASGLPEQFF. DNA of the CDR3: TGTGCCAGCAGCTTGGAACTGGCTAGCGGGCTGCCCGAGCAGTTCTTC.